A single sample gave rise to the 11 T cell receptor beta chains below, sequenced in a study of regulatory T cells in long-lasting Graves disease. iRepertoire HTBI primers and Arm-PCR of CDR3 regions built TCR beta libraries. TCRdb passed the multiplex PCR reads through MiXCR, listing each CDR3 protein once. The repertoire holds fewer than 550,000 distinct CDR3 sequences, 20% to 25% seen once, with roughly 7% in the top ten. Sample time point: persistent/refractory GD, antithyroid drugs over 5 years with positive TRAb. The authors made the TCR library using RNA they extracted from PBMCs. The sample was peripheral blood mononuclear cells (PBMCs), taken when the disease was refractory, from a patient treated with antithyroid drugs. These receptors all stem from a female donor with Graves disease.

This clonotype occurred a few times. This chain joins TRBV19 and TRBJ2-5; D is uncertain. The ends were cut back, 6 bases at V and 2 bases at J, with 4 bases in the middle. CDR1 LNHDA and CDR2 SQIVND come from the germline V gene (reference sequence). The CDR3 length is 11 residues. CDR3 sequence: CASRQQETQYF. CDR3 bases: TGTGCCAGTAGACAACAAGAGACCCAGTACTTC.

V gene TRBV6-2 or TRBV6-3 combines with J gene TRBJ2-1; 9 positions agree with TRBD2. CDR1 and CDR2 (germline): MNHEY, SVGEGT. The CDR3 is 14 residues long. The trim removed 6 bases at V and 4 bases at J, leaving 4 bases unmatched. The CDR3 nucleotides read TGTGCCAGCAGCCGCGGGAGGGAATACAATGAGCAGTTCTTC. This encodes CASSRGREYNEQFF.

The V and J genes are TRBV6-2 or TRBV6-3 and TRBJ1-2; 8 bases align to TRBD1. The germline V gene encodes CDR1 MNHEY and CDR2 SVGEGT. The CDR3 extends over 13 amino acids. Trimming at V came to 7 bases and at J to 4 bases, leaving 5 bases not matched to a gene. CDR3 protein: CASTGQDFYGYTF. As DNA, the CDR3 is TGTGCCAGCACGGGACAGGATTTCTATGGCTACACCTTC.

This clonotype was counted many times. The genes are TRBV28 and TRBJ2-7; 7 nucleotides align to TRBD2. The CDR3 totals 17 residues. Germline CDR1 MDHEN, CDR2 SYDVKM. J gave up 0 bases and V 5 bases, and 13 bases lay outside the gene matches. The CDR3 is CASSTFGDYPSSYEQYF. For the CDR3, the DNA is TGTGCCAGCAGTACCTTTGGGGACTACCCCAGCTCCTACGAGCAGTACTTC.

This clonotype was detected a few times. The chain recombines TRBV20-1 with TRBJ2-7, with TRBD2 matching 8 bases. Trimming took 0 bases from V and 2 from J; bases not matched to a gene: 3. This CDR3 has 14 amino acids. Germline V lookup: CDR1 DFQATT, CDR2 SNEGSKA (reference sequence). Here the CDR3 reads CSARDPGGAYEQYF. The DNA of the CDR3 is TGCAGTGCTAGAGATCCGGGAGGGGCCTACGAGCAGTACTTC.

This clonotype appeared many times. The chain uses TRBV5-1 and TRBJ1-1, with 8 bases matching TRBD1. V was pared by 4 bases and J by 5 bases, with 10 bases of the junction left unmatched. The CDR3 has 15 residues. CDR1 is SGHRS, CDR2 YFSETQ, per germline. The CDR3 region is CASSPGRQGWTEAFF. CDR3 bases: TGCGCCAGCAGCCCGGGAAGACAGGGGTGGACTGAAGCTTTCTTT.

This clonotype was observed a few times. The chain recombines TRBV19 with TRBJ2-5; D remains ambiguous. CDR1 and CDR2 (germline): LNHDA, SQIVND (reference sequence). V dropped 6 bases and J dropped 9 bases, with 20 bases sitting between them. The CDR3 covers 14 residues. CDR3 sequence reads: CASRDVQSVRPQYF. CDR3 DNA sequence: TGTGCCAGTAGAGATGTCCAGTCTGTCCGGCCCCAGTACTTC.

This clonotype has just a few counts. The chain combines TRBV19 with TRBJ2-5, with D perhaps matching TRBD1 or TRBD2 (5 bases each). CDR1 is LNHDA, CDR2 SQIVND, per germline (reference sequence). The germline V and J ends were trimmed by 7 bases and 9 bases, with 18 bases remaining between them. This CDR3 comprises 13 residues. In DNA form, the CDR3 reads TGTGCCAGTACCCCCGCAGGGAGCGAGGCCCAGTACTTC. Translation gives CASTPAGSEAQYF.

J is TRBJ1-6 and V is TRBV7-2; D gene unclear. Germline CDR1 reads SGHTA; CDR2 reads FQGNSA. This CDR3 region has 12 residues. V shed 10 bases and J shed 7 bases, with 11 bases lying between them. The CDR3 spells CANGRRNSPLHF. In nucleotides, the CDR3 is TGTGCCAACGGCAGGCGGAATTCACCCCTCCACTTT.

This clonotype appeared many times. The rearrangement links TRBV19 to TRBJ1-5, with 9 bases matching TRBD1. The V segment lost 5 bases and the J segment 6 bases; nucleotides outside the gene matches: 8. The CDR3 runs 15 residues. Germline V gene data show CDR1 as LNHDA and CDR2 as SQIVND (reference sequence). The CDR3 DNA sequence: TGTGCCAGTAGTCGACAGGGGGAGTTGGGTCAGCCCCAGCATTTT. Translating gives CASSRQGELGQPQHF.

This clonotype was counted between two and nine times. The gene calls are TRBV24-1 and TRBJ2-7; TRBD2 agrees at 14 bases. Trimming took 4 bases from V and 2 from J; bases not matched to a gene: 12. CDR1 and CDR2 from the germline V gene are KGHDR and SFDVKD. The length of the CDR3 is 19 residues. The CDR3, as DNA: TGTGCCACCAGTGACCCAAGGACTAGCGGGAGGATGGCCCCCTACGAGCAGTACTTC. As protein: CATSDPRTSGRMAPYEQYF.